The 26 T cell receptor beta chains below were found in one sample sequenced in a study of blood T cell repertoires in COVID-19. Only in-frame clones appear in the TCRdb table, and some are missing; sequencing was by immunoSEQ multiplex PCR. The table lists 200,000 to 250,000 clones, around 85% of them singletons. The sequenced sample consisted of peripheral blood. The source is a woman in her 70s with COVID-19, enrolled during active disease.

This chain uses TRBV19 with TRBJ1-5; tentative D call: TRBD1 (6 bases). The length of the CDR3 is 16 residues. Trimming took off 11 bases at V and 0 bases at J, with 20 bases between the two ends. CDR1 is LNHDA, CDR2 SQIVND, per germline (reference sequence). In DNA, the CDR3 is TGTGCCTCCGGACAGAAAGACCCCTATAGCAATCAGCCCCAGCATTTT. The encoded protein is CASGQKDPYSNQPQHF.

V is TRBV15 and J is TRBJ1-6, with TRBD1 matching 10 bases. V gave up 1 base and J gave up 9 bases; unmatched junction bases: 6. CDR1 is LNHNV and CDR2 is YYDKDF in the germline V gene (reference sequence). The CDR3 length is 16 residues. The DNA of the CDR3 is TGTGCCACCAGCAGAGGGGGACAGGGGTGGTTTTCACCCCTCCACTTT. This translates into CATSRGGQGWFSPLHF.

The V call is TRBV6-1, the J call TRBJ2-7; D gene unclear. In germline, CDR1 is MNHNS, CDR2 SASEGT. V lost 2 bases and J 4 bases, leaving 9 bases between the germline ends. There are 13 residues in the CDR3. The CDR3: CASSEYQFYEQYF. The CDR3 coding sequence is TGTGCCAGCAGTGAATATCAGTTTTACGAGCAGTACTTC.

The chain has TRBV5-1 and TRBJ1-1; 7 bases are shared with TRBD1. The CDR3 runs to 14 residues. Germline CDR1 and CDR2: SGHRS and YFSETQ. V gave up 1 base and J gave up 1 base; unmatched junction bases: 1. Written as DNA, the CDR3 is TGCGCCAGCAGCTTGACAGGGGAGAACACTGAAGCTTTCTTT. Translated, it gives CASSLTGENTEAFF.

The genes are TRBV11-3 and TRBJ2-5, with 10 bases lining up with TRBD1. CDR1 is SGHNT and CDR2 is YENEEA in the germline V gene. V shed 5 bases, J shed 0 bases, and the junction held 3 bases outside the gene matches. CDR3 length: 15 residues. The CDR3 DNA is TGTGCCAGCAGCCCGGGGACAGGGGACCAAGAGACCCAGTACTTC. Residues: CASSPGTGDQETQYF.

This clone was observed a handful of times. The chain is built from TRBV6-5 and TRBJ1-2, with unresolved D. Germline lookup yields CDR1 MNHEY and CDR2 SVGAGI. The CDR3 is 14 residues long. Trimming pared 0 bases from V and 6 bases from J, leaving 11 bases between. The CDR3 region has the DNA TGTGCCAGCAGTTACTCGAGGTTCCCCAATGGCTACACCTTC. Protein sequence: CASSYSRFPNGYTF.

The V and J genes are TRBV2 and TRBJ2-2; D is uncertain. Germline V gene sequence: CDR1 SNHLY, CDR2 FYNNEI. V was trimmed by 8 bases and J by 7 bases, leaving 14 bases between them. CDR3 size: 13 residues. The CDR3 here is CASRIDSVGELFF. The CDR3 region has the DNA TGTGCCAGCCGCATCGACTCGGTCGGGGAGCTGTTTTTT.

CDR3 in amino acids: CASSLVLGLPSTDTQYF. The CDR3 region has the DNA TGTGCCAGCAGCTTAGTGTTGGGACTTCCGAGCACAGATACGCAGTATTTT. V usage is TRBV7-9 and J usage is TRBJ2-3; D is perhaps TRBD2 (6 bases). The CDR3 length is 17 residues. The germline gives CDR1 SEHNR, CDR2 FQNEAQ (reference sequence). V lost 1 base and J lost 0, with 14 bases in between.

This rearrangement joins TRBV28 to TRBJ1-5; D possibly corresponds to TRBD1 (5 bases). The CDR3 covers 16 residues. With 6 bases removed from V and 3 bases from J, the gap between germline ends came to 18 bases. Per germline, CDR1 MDHEN and CDR2 SYDVKM. The CDR3 region is CASSQRTYGFNQPQHF. CDR3 in DNA: TGTGCCAGCAGCCAACGGACATACGGTTTCAATCAGCCCCAGCATTTT.

The V gene is TRBV11-3, the J gene TRBJ1-2; perhaps TRBD1 as D (6 bases). With 2 bases removed from V and 8 bases from J, the gap between germline ends came to 15 bases. There are 14 residues in the CDR3. In germline, CDR1 is SGHNT, CDR2 YENEEA. The CDR3 DNA sequence: TGTGCCAGCAGCTTATCCCTGGACAGTTTCGGCTACACCTTC. The encoded protein is CASSLSLDSFGYTF.

This clone occurred a few times. This chain links TRBV9 with TRBJ1-1; 10 nucleotides line up with TRBD1. V gave up 0 bases and J gave up 0 bases; unmatched junction bases: 5. The CDR3 extends over 17 amino acids. Germline CDR1 reads SGDLS; CDR2 reads YYNGEE. The DNA for the CDR3 is TGTGCCAGCAGCGTAGGGGGGACAGGGGCAGTGAACACTGAAGCTTTCTTT. Residues: CASSVGGTGAVNTEAFF.

The chain links TRBV5-5 to TRBJ1-1, with D unclear. V lost 1 base and J 5 bases, leaving 9 bases between the germline ends. This CDR3 region has 13 residues. Germline lookup yields CDR1 SGHKS and CDR2 YYEKEE (reference sequence). The CDR3 region is CASSLSGMTEAFF. CDR3 sequence (DNA): TGTGCCAGCAGCTTGTCAGGTATGACTGAAGCTTTCTTT.

The chain couples TRBV6-2 or TRBV6-3 to TRBJ2-1; TRBD2 agrees at 8 bases. Germline V lookup: CDR1 MNHEY, CDR2 SVGEGT. The V gene end was trimmed by 5 bases and the J gene end by 3 bases; junction bases not matched to a gene: 6. The CDR3 contains 15 residues. CDR3 nucleotide sequence: TGTGCCAGCAGTCCGACTAGCGCCCTCTACAATGAGCAGTTCTTC. This gives the protein CASSPTSALYNEQFF.

The rearrangement joins TRBV19 to TRBJ2-3, with D perhaps TRBD1 (5 bases). Trimming removed 3 bases from V and 0 bases from J, with 10 bases in between. Per the germline V gene, CDR1 is LNHDA and CDR2 is SQIVND (reference sequence). This CDR3 is built from 15 residues. This CDR3 reads CASSIRRGSTDTQYF. For the CDR3, the DNA is TGTGCCAGTAGTATTCGTAGGGGAAGCACAGATACGCAGTATTTT.

J is TRBJ1-5 and V is TRBV19; D is ambiguous. The CDR3 runs to 15 residues. The germline gives CDR1 LNHDA, CDR2 SQIVND (reference sequence). V lost 5 bases and J lost 6, with 17 bases in between. The CDR3 coding sequence is TGTGCCAGTAGTGGAGGGCTTGGGTCAATTCAGCCCCAGCATTTT. It yields the protein CASSGGLGSIQPQHF.

This chain joins TRBV6-5 and TRBJ1-2; no clear D gene. Trimming cost V 2 bases and J 4 bases, with 14 bases left between them. The V gene's germline CDR1 is MNHEY and CDR2 SVGAGI. The CDR3 consists of 15 residues. CDR3 sequence reads: CASSYPRSGSYGYTF. As DNA, the CDR3 is TGTGCCAGCAGTTACCCACGGAGTGGTTCCTATGGCTACACCTTC.

This clone was recorded only once. The chain recombines TRBV10-2 with TRBJ1-1; tentative D call: TRBD1 (6 bases). Germline V gene data show CDR1 as WSHSY and CDR2 as SAAADI. The V end lost 8 bases, the J end lost 5 bases, and 18 bases lay between the germline ends. This CDR3 contains 14 residues. The CDR3, as DNA: TGCGCCAGCGCTAGAGAAAGGGGGAGAACTGAAGCTTTCTTT. This codes for CASARERGRTEAFF.

The chain has TRBV4-1 and TRBJ1-5; D is ambiguous. Germline-derived CDR1 and CDR2 are MGHRA and YSYEKL. Trimming left V 0 bases short and J 3 bases short, with 9 bases between. The CDR3 contains 15 residues. The CDR3 bases are TGCGCCAGCAGCCAAGACCAGTCTTTCAATCAGCCCCAGCATTTT. Translating gives CASSQDQSFNQPQHF.

The chain is built from TRBV5-1 and TRBJ2-2, with 8 bases matching TRBD2. CDR3 length: 16 residues. Germline-derived CDR1 and CDR2 are SGHRS and YFSETQ. The ends lost 4 bases at V and 0 bases at J; junction bases unmatched: 5. The CDR3 DNA sequence: TGCGCCAGCAGCATGCGACTAGCGTCGAACACCGGGGAGCTGTTTTTT. Translating it yields CASSMRLASNTGELFF.

V and J are TRBV3-1 (or the pseudogene TRBV3-2) and TRBJ2-3; 12 positions match TRBD2. This CDR3 region has 14 residues. CDR1 and CDR2 from the germline V gene are LGHDT and YNNKEL (reference sequence). The junction had 0 bases not matched to a gene; V was cut back by 3 bases and J by 5 bases. CDR3 DNA: TGTGCCAGCAGCCAGGGACTAGCGGGAGATACGCAGTATTTT. This codes for CASSQGLAGDTQYF.

The CDR3 loop reads CASSAVRGRDEQFF. CDR3 sequence (DNA): TGTGCCAGTAGTGCCGTTAGGGGAAGGGATGAGCAGTTCTTC. The chain recombines TRBV19 with TRBJ2-1, with D possibly matching TRBD1 (5 bases). The V gene lost 5 bases and the J gene lost 8 bases, with 16 bases spanning the gap. CDR3 length equals 14 residues. Germline V gives CDR1 LNHDA, CDR2 SQIVND (reference sequence).

The chain recombines TRBV6-5 with TRBJ2-1; 7 nucleotides align to TRBD1. V shed 5 bases and J 4 bases; nucleotides not matched to a gene: 5. Germline loops: CDR1 MNHEY, CDR2 SVGAGI. There are 14 residues in the CDR3. The CDR3 sequence is CASSPGTVYNEQFF. In nucleotides, the CDR3 is TGTGCCAGCAGTCCCGGGACAGTATACAATGAGCAGTTCTTC.

The chain has TRBV9 and TRBJ2-1, with 7 bases fitting TRBD1. The CDR3 sequence is 15 residues long. The germline gives CDR1 SGDLS, CDR2 YYNGEE. Trimming took 1 base from V and 8 from J; bases not matched to a gene: 9. The CDR3 coding sequence is TGTGCCAGCAGCGTAAAAACAGGGGCGGTAGATGAGCAGTTCTTC. This translates into CASSVKTGAVDEQFF.

The chain links TRBV7-8 to TRBJ2-3, with 7 bases identical to TRBD2. Germline trimming cut 1 base from V and 5 bases from J; bases unmatched to any gene: 6. This CDR3 has 15 residues. The germline V gene has CDR1 SGHVS and CDR2 FQNEAQ. The CDR3 loop is CASSLVAGVKDTQYF. As DNA, the CDR3 is TGTGCCAGCAGCTTAGTGGCGGGAGTTAAAGATACGCAGTATTTT.

V usage is TRBV5-1 and J usage is TRBJ1-2; maybe TRBD1 (6 bases). The CDR3 has 13 residues. Germline CDR1 SGHRS, CDR2 YFSETQ. V dropped 4 bases and J dropped 2 bases, with 9 bases sitting between them. This chain's CDR3 is CASSVDRNYGYTF. The CDR3 nucleotides read TGCGCCAGCAGCGTCGACAGGAACTATGGCTACACCTTC. The full variable domain, completed using reference TRBV5-1 and TRBJ1-2, is KAGVTQTPRYLIKTRGQQVTLSCSPISGHRSVSWYQQTPGQGLQFLFEYFSETQRNKGNFPGRFSGRQFSNSRSEMNVSTLELGDSALYLCASSVDRNYGYTFGSGTRLTVV.

This sequence joins TRBV7-9 and TRBJ1-5, with 9 bases lining up with TRBD1. The CDR3 loop spans 17 amino acids. Germline V lookup: CDR1 SEHNR, CDR2 FQNEAQ (reference sequence). The trim removed 2 bases at V and 2 bases at J, leaving 7 bases unmatched. The DNA of the CDR3 is TGTGCCAGCAGCTTAACAGGGGGCTTGGAGGGCAATCAGCCCCAGCATTTT. This sequence encodes CASSLTGGLEGNQPQHF.